The subject of this entry is one TCR beta chain. What it binds is unknown. CDR3 length: 17 amino acids. V was pared by 0 bases and J by 6 bases, with 11 bases of the junction left unmatched. Germline V gene sequence: CDR1 SGHDT, CDR2 YYEEEE. This sample was taken from a study of T cell responses to AZD1222 COVID-19 vaccine. Study-wide results and limits: Spike-wide vaccine-associated CD4 TCRs dominated at 160-218 and 743-854. The donor cohort was predominantly white British with a female majority, and clonal diversity may have been underestimated. Just a handful of people given AZD1222 tested seropositive at baseline.

TCRdb keeps only in-frame clones here, not all; method: immunoSEQ multiplex PCR. The data show roughly 120,000 clones, roughly 87% seen once. The specimen was peripheral blood, collected on day 0 of AZD1222 vaccination. The receptor comes from an adult in good health. The chain employs TRBV5-6 and TRBJ2-3; TRBD2 matches 9 bases. DNA for the CDR3: TGTGCCAGCAGCTTGGAGGGCGGGAGGGCCTTGTTGGATACGCAGTATTTT. It encodes CASSLEGGRALLDTQYF.